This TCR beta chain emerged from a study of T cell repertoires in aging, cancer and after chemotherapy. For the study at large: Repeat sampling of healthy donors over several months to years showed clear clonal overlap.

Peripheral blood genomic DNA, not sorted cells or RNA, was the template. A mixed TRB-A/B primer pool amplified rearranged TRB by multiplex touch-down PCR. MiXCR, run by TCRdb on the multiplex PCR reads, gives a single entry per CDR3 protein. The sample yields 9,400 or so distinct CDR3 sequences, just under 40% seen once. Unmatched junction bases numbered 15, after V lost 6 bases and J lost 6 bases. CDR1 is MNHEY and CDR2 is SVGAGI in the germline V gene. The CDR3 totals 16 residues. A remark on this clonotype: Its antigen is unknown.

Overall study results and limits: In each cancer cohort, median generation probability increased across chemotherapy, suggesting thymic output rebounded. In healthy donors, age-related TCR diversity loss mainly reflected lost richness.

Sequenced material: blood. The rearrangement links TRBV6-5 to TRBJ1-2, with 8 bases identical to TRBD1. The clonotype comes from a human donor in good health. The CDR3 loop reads CASSPVGQAVGDGYTF. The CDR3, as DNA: TGTGCCAGCAGCCCCGTGGGACAGGCCGTAGGTGATGGCTACACCTTC.